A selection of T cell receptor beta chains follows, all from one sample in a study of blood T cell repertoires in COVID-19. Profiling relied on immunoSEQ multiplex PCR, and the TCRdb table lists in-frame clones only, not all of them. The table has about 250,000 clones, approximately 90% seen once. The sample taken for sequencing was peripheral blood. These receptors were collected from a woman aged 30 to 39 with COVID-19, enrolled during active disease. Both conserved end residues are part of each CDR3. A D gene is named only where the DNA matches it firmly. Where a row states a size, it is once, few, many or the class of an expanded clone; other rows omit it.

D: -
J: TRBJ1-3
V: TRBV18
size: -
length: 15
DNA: TGTGCCAGCTCTCAGGACAGCCTCTCTGGAAACACCATATATTTT
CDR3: CASSQDSLSGNTIYF

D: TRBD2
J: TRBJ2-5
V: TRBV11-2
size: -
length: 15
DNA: TGTGCCAGCAGCTTAGTTACGGGAGGGCCGGAGACCCAGTACTTC
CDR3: CASSLVTGGPETQYF

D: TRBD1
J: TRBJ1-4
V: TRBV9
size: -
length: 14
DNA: TGTGCCAGCAGCGTGGCAGGGGGCTTTGAAAAACTGTTTTTT
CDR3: CASSVAGGFEKLFF

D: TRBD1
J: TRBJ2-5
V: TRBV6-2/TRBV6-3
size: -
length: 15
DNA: TGTGCCAGCAGCCCCTCCAGGGGGTACGGAGAGACCCAGTACTTC
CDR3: CASSPSRGYGETQYF

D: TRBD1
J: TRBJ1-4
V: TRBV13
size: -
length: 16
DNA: TGTGCCAGCAGCGTACGTACGGGACAGGGTTCTGAAAAACTGTTTTTT
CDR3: CASSVRTGQGSEKLFF

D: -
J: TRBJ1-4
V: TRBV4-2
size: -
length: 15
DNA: TGTGCCAGCAGCCCCCAGATAACAGGGAATGAAAAACTGTTTTTT
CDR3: CASSPQITGNEKLFF

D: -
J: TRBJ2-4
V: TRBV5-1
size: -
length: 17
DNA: TGCGCCAGCAGCGTAGCCGGCCGTTTGGTTAACAAAAACATTCAGTACTTC
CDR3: CASSVAGRLVNKNIQYF

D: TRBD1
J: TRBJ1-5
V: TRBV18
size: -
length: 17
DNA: TGTGCCAGCTCACCACCGCCCGGGACAGGGGATTATCAGCCCCAGCATTTT
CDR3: CASSPPPGTGDYQPQHF

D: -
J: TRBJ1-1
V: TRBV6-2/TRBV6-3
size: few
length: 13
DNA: TGTGCCAGCAGTTACGGTCCGGGTGCTGAAGCTTTCTTT
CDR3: CASSYGPGAEAFF

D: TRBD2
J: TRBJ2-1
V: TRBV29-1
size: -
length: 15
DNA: TGCAGCGTTGACCTTCTAGCGGGGTCGAGGAGTGAGCAGTTCTTC
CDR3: CSVDLLAGSRSEQFF

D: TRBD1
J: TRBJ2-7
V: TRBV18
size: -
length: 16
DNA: TGTGCCAGCTCACCCCGGCAGAGCAGGGGGTTTAACGAGCAGTACTTC
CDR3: CASSPRQSRGFNEQYF

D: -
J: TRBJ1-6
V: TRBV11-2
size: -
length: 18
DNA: TGTGCCAGCAGCTTAGATTACCGGGTCGGCAGGGATAATTCACCCCTCCACTTT
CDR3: CASSLDYRVGRDNSPLHF

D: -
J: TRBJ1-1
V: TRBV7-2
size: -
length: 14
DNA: TGTGCCAGCAGCTTAGTCCAGGGCCGCACTGAAGCTTTCTTT
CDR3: CASSLVQGRTEAFF

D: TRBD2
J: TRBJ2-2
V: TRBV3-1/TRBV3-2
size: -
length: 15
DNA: TGTGCCAGCAGCCCGACTAGCGGAAACACCGGGGAGCTGTTTTTT
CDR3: CASSPTSGNTGELFF

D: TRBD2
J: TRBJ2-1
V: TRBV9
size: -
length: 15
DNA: TGTGCCAGCAGCGTGACTAGCGGGGACGGGAATGAGCAGTTCTTC
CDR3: CASSVTSGDGNEQFF

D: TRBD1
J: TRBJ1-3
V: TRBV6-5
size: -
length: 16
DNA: TGTGCCAGCAGTTACAGGGGGCTAGGCACCGGAAACACCATATATTTT
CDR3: CASSYRGLGTGNTIYF

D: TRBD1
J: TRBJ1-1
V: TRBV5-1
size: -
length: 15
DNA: TGCGCCAGCACCTTGGTAGGGGGCCATAACACTGAAGCTTTCTTT
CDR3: CASTLVGGHNTEAFF